This entry lists 6 T cell receptor beta chains sequenced from one sample in a study of response to subunit inactivated influenza vaccine. TCRdb fed the RT-PCR reads into MiXCR, producing one record per CDR3 protein. The sample lists more than 550,000 distinct CDR3 sequences; 10% to 15% were seen once. Sequencing was performed on PBMCs from blood, taken on the day of vaccination. The receptors derive from a man over 45 who received an inactivated influenza vaccine.

This clonotype occurred a few times. The gene calls are TRBV5-1 and TRBJ1-1; D ambiguous. Germline V gives CDR1 SGHRS, CDR2 YFSETQ. This CDR3 is 14 amino acids long. The V end was cut by 6 bases, the J end by 0 bases, with 12 bases between. CDR3 in amino acids: CASTDYLLNTEAFF. DNA for the CDR3: TGCGCCAGCACCGATTACCTACTGAACACTGAAGCTTTCTTT.

This clonotype was counted between two and nine times. This sequence joins TRBV20-1 and TRBJ1-2; D is perhaps TRBD1 (6 bases). CDR3 length: 13 amino acids. Germline CDR1 reads DFQATT; CDR2 reads SNEGSKA (reference sequence). V was shortened by 7 bases and J by 3 bases, with 15 bases between the two germline ends. Here the CDR3 DNA reads TGCAGTGTCCTGGGGGGGGCTGACTATGGCTACACCTTC. This encodes CSVLGGADYGYTF.

The chain joins TRBV28 to TRBJ2-2; 11 bases agree with TRBD1. V gave up 4 bases and J gave up 4 bases; unmatched junction bases: 5. The CDR3 is 16 amino acids. Germline-derived CDR1 and CDR2 are MDHEN and SYDVKM. The CDR3 DNA is TGTGCCAGCAGTTCCGCCGGGACAGGGGGCACCGGGGAGCTGTTTTTT. It is translated as CASSSAGTGGTGELFF.

In this sample, this clonotype turned up a few times. This rearrangement joins TRBV7-9 to TRBJ2-7; D is undetermined. Per the germline V gene, CDR1 is SEHNR and CDR2 is FQNEAQ (reference sequence). The CDR3 runs 15 residues. V lost 1 base and J lost 2, with 12 bases in between. The CDR3 sequence is CASSLEGSKAYEQYF. CDR3 nucleotides: TGTGCCAGCAGCTTAGAGGGCAGTAAGGCCTACGAGCAGTACTTC.

The V and J genes are TRBV27 and TRBJ2-1, with TRBD2 matching 7 bases. V lost 10 bases to trimming and J lost 0 bases; unmatched junction nucleotides: 6. This CDR3 spans 14 amino acids. The germline gives CDR1 MNHEY, CDR2 SMNVEV (reference sequence). The CDR3 DNA is TGTGCCACAGCGGGGCTGAGCTCCTACAATGAGCAGTTCTTC. Its translation: CATAGLSSYNEQFF.

This clonotype was detected many times. This chain links TRBV28 with TRBJ2-1; no reliable D call. Germline V lookup: CDR1 MDHEN, CDR2 SYDVKM. This CDR3 region has 15 residues. Deletions cut 3 bases from V and 3 bases from J, with 12 bases between. In nucleotides, the CDR3 is TGTGCCAGCAGTTTCGGCCGTTCTTTCTACAATGAGCAGTTCTTC. This codes for CASSFGRSFYNEQFF.